This entry is about one TCR beta chain. Its target is not known. Germline V CDR1 and CDR2: MGHRA, YSYEKL. Trimming left V 4 bases short and J 7 bases short, with 17 bases between. The CDR3 runs to 15 residues. The data stem from a study of T cell repertoires in cytomegalovirus infection. Whole-study context: Indicated by public TCR beta signatures were CMV infection and matching HLA type.

Study-wide points: Totalled public TCR beta family frequency picked out people who carried CMV plus the relevant HLA. Ex vivo responses were dominated by HLA-C-restricted CMV-specific TCR beta clonotypes.

MiXCR, run by TCRdb on the reads, gives a single entry per CDR3 protein. The table includes more than 650,000 distinct CDR3 sequences, about a third detected once. The receptor's source is a human donor in good health (CMV status not recorded). Some clones in this sample may be carry-over from other donors' samples. Sequencing input: PBMCs. The chain combines TRBV4-1 with TRBJ1-5; possibly TRBD1 for D (5 bases). CDR3 residues: CASSLDRQSGQPQHF. The CDR3 DNA sequence: TGCGCCAGCAGCCTGGACCGACAGTCGGGACAGCCCCAGCATTTT.